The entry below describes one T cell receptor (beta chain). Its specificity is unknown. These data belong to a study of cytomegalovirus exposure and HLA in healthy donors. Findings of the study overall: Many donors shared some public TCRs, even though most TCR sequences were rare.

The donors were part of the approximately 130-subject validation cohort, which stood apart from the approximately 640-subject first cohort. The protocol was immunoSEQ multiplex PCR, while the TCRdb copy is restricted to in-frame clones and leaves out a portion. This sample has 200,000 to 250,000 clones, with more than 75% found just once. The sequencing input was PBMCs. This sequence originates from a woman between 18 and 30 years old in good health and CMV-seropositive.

The CDR3 loop reads CASSPRRGSYNEQFF. CDR3 in DNA: TGTGCCAGCAGTCCTCGGAGGGGATCCTACAATGAGCAGTTCTTC. V gene TRBV6-5 combines with J gene TRBJ2-1; tentative D call: TRBD2 (6 bases). Germline lookup yields CDR1 MNHEY and CDR2 SVGAGI. The CDR3 loop spans 15 amino acids. V was cut by 5 bases and J by 1 base, with 12 bases left in between.